The 32 T cell receptor beta chains listed next were all sequenced from one sample in a study of blood T cell repertoires in COVID-19. The assay was immunoSEQ multiplex PCR, and TCRdb's table has in-frame clones only and misses some. The sample has more than 100,000 clones, 87% seen once. The sample taken for sequencing was peripheral blood. These receptors came from a woman in her 70s with acute or convalescent COVID-19.

This clone was observed a handful of times. The V and J genes are TRBV19 and TRBJ2-1, with 7 bases that match TRBD2. From germline, CDR1 is LNHDA and CDR2 SQIVND (reference sequence). The CDR3 is 13 residues long. V shed 6 bases, J shed 8 bases, and the junction held 7 bases outside the gene matches. CDR3 sequence reads: CASRWGGSHEQFF. The DNA for the CDR3 is TGTGCCAGTAGATGGGGGGGATCCCATGAGCAGTTCTTC.

The chain couples TRBV12-1 to TRBJ1-1; the DNA was not used to check the table's D call, TRBD1. TRBV12-1 is a pseudogene. The CDR3 consists of 14 residues. CDR3 amino acids: CASSTTGENTEAFF. In DNA form, the CDR3 reads TGTGCCAGCAGTACGACAGGTGAGAACACTGAAGCTTTCTTT.

This chain joins TRBV28 and TRBJ1-5; TRBD1 is a possible D gene (6 bases). Germline values: CDR1 MDHEN, CDR2 SYDVKM. The V end was cut by 6 bases, the J end by 4 bases, with 16 bases between. The CDR3 consists of 15 residues. CDR3 residues: CASSLTGTLNQPQHF. The CDR3 DNA sequence: TGTGCCAGCAGCCTGACCGGGACACTAAATCAGCCCCAGCATTTT.

Of note for this clone: The sample holds other DNA sequences that translate to the same CDR3. This chain links TRBV28 with TRBJ1-2; D is ambiguous. The CDR3 contains 13 residues. Trimming pared 3 bases from V and 2 bases from J, leaving 7 bases between. Germline V lookup: CDR1 MDHEN, CDR2 SYDVKM. CDR3 region: CASSFGGNYGYTF. The CDR3 region has the DNA TGTGCCAGCAGTTTTGGCGGGAACTATGGCTACACCTTC.

The V gene is TRBV2, the J gene TRBJ2-3; the D gene is possibly TRBD2 (6 bases). This CDR3 has 15 residues. Germline assignment: CDR1 SNHLY and CDR2 FYNNEI. The ends were cut back, 7 bases at V and 4 bases at J, with 18 bases in the middle. The CDR3 protein is CASTDSGGAPDTQYF. CDR3 nucleotide sequence: TGTGCCAGCACCGATAGCGGAGGGGCACCAGATACGCAGTATTTT.

V usage is TRBV3-1 (or the pseudogene TRBV3-2) and J usage is TRBJ2-7; 8 bases are a match to TRBD2. The CDR3 loop spans 13 amino acids. Looked up from germline, CDR1 is LGHDT and CDR2 is YNNKEL (reference sequence). The trim removed 8 bases at V and 3 bases at J, leaving 6 bases unmatched. CDR3 DNA: TGTGCCAGCGCACTAGCGGCCGGCTACGAGCAGTACTTC. Amino acids: CASALAAGYEQYF.

The V and J genes are TRBV18 and TRBJ2-7; D is unclear. The germline CDR1 and CDR2 sequences are KGHSH and LQKENI. V was shortened by 0 bases and J by 0 bases, with 6 bases between the two germline ends. This CDR3 has 14 residues. The CDR3: CASSPPAFSYEQYF. The CDR3 DNA reads as TGTGCCAGCTCACCACCGGCTTTCTCCTACGAGCAGTACTTC.

This chain uses TRBV24-1 with TRBJ2-2, with D possibly being TRBD2 (5 bases). This CDR3 comprises 15 residues. With 5 bases removed from V and 6 bases from J, the gap between germline ends came to 15 bases. Germline V CDR1 and CDR2: KGHDR, SFDVKD. Here the CDR3 DNA reads TGTGCCACCAGTGCCCCGACGGGGTACCCCGGGGAGCTGTTTTTT. This encodes CATSAPTGYPGELFF.

The chain joins TRBV24-1 to TRBJ1-2; D is uncertain. Germline V gives CDR1 KGHDR, CDR2 SFDVKD. CDR3 length: 13 residues. Between the trimmed V and J ends, which lost 0 bases and 8 bases, there was a span of 9 bases. CDR3 in DNA: TGTGCCACCAGTGATTTGCGGGGAAGAGGCTACACCTTC. Its translation is CATSDLRGRGYTF.

The chain links TRBV27 to TRBJ1-5; D unclear. V was pared by 4 bases and J by 7 bases, with 8 bases between. The CDR3 covers 12 residues. Germline V CDR1 and CDR2: MNHEY, SMNVEV (reference sequence). CDR3: CASSSPGQPQHF. CDR3 nucleotide sequence: TGTGCCAGCAGTTCCCCCGGGCAGCCCCAGCATTTT.

The sample holds one count of this clone. V gene TRBV6-4 combines with J gene TRBJ1-5, with TRBD1 matching 8 bases. Losses at the gene ends were 3 bases for V and 0 bases for J; bases not matched to a gene: 13. The CDR3 covers 19 residues. The germline gives CDR1 MRHNA, CDR2 SNTAGT. DNA of the CDR3: TGTGCCAGCAGTGAAACCCAGGGGGCTTGGCTTTATAGCAATCAGCCCCAGCATTTT. It encodes CASSETQGAWLYSNQPQHF.

This clone was found a few times. The gene calls are TRBV19 and TRBJ2-6; D is perhaps TRBD2 (5 bases). The V gene lost 3 bases and the J gene lost 7 bases, with 16 bases spanning the gap. This CDR3 contains 16 residues. CDR1 and CDR2 (germline): LNHDA, SQIVND (reference sequence). CDR3 in amino acids: CASSMRADLGANVLTF. DNA of the CDR3: TGTGCCAGTAGTATGAGAGCGGACCTCGGCGCCAACGTCCTGACTTTC.

The chain joins TRBV6-5 to TRBJ1-6; the D gene is possibly TRBD1 (5 bases). V was pared by 2 bases and J by 14 bases, with 13 bases between. Germline V gene data show CDR1 as MNHEY and CDR2 as SVGAGI. CDR3 length: 13 amino acids. In DNA, the CDR3 is TGTGCCAGCAGTTACCCGGTCGGGGGATCCCTCCACTTT. This encodes CASSYPVGGSLHF.

V usage is TRBV28 and J usage is TRBJ1-4, with 7 bases matching TRBD1. This CDR3 region has 14 residues. The trim removed 6 bases at V and 6 bases at J, leaving 7 bases unmatched. Germline V lookup: CDR1 MDHEN, CDR2 SYDVKM. CDR3 residues: CASRAGTAYEKLFF. The DNA for the CDR3 is TGTGCCAGCAGAGCCGGGACAGCATATGAAAAACTGTTTTTT.

Regarding this clone: The junction does not match germline at one end; this may be a read error. The chain has TRBV28 and TRBJ1-2; 7 nucleotides line up with TRBD1. The germline V gene has CDR1 MDHEN and CDR2 SYDVKM. This CDR3 has 12 amino acids. The CDR3: CASTLGGFGYTF. For the CDR3, the DNA is TGTGCCAGCACTTTAGGGGGCTTTGGCTACACCTTC.

The sample holds a few counts of this clone. The chain couples TRBV5-1 to TRBJ2-1; D is ambiguous. Germline V gives CDR1 SGHRS, CDR2 YFSETQ. The CDR3 extends over 11 amino acids. V was pared by 4 bases and J by 7 bases, with 6 bases between. CDR3 nucleotide sequence: TGCGCCAGCAGCCTCCTAAATGAGCAGTTCTTC. Protein: CASSLLNEQFF.

The chain combines TRBV6-5 with TRBJ1-2; 7 bases fit TRBD1. J lost 0 bases, V lost 4 bases, and 5 bases had no gene match. Germline values: CDR1 MNHEY, CDR2 SVGAGI. This CDR3 contains 15 residues. The CDR3 is CASSSPTGPNYGYTF. CDR3 DNA: TGTGCCAGCAGTTCCCCGACAGGGCCTAACTATGGCTACACCTTC.

The rearrangement joins TRBV10-3 to TRBJ1-2, with TRBD1 matching over 9 bases. The CDR3 consists of 12 residues. CDR1 is ENHRY, CDR2 SYGVKD, per germline. Losses at the gene ends were 4 bases for V and 6 bases for J; bases not matched to a gene: 0. The CDR3 DNA follows: TGTGCCATCAGTGGACAGGGGGATGGCTACACCTTC. It codes for CAISGQGDGYTF.

J is TRBJ1-2 and V is TRBV6-5; a weak D match, TRBD1 (5 bases). The germline CDR1 and CDR2 sequences are MNHEY and SVGAGI. The CDR3 consists of 14 residues. V dropped 2 bases and J dropped 4 bases, with 11 bases sitting between them. CDR3 protein: CASSYITTAYGYTF. The CDR3 DNA is TGTGCCAGCAGTTACATTACGACAGCCTATGGCTACACCTTC.

The chain couples TRBV19 to TRBJ2-1; 13 bases line up with TRBD2. From germline, CDR1 is LNHDA and CDR2 SQIVND (reference sequence). The V gene end was trimmed by 10 bases and the J gene end by 4 bases; junction bases not matched to a gene: 10. CDR3 size: 16 residues. CDR3 amino acids: CAKSGKLAGGYNEQFF. DNA for the CDR3: TGTGCCAAAAGTGGGAAACTAGCGGGGGGGTACAATGAGCAGTTCTTC.

The chain uses TRBV3-1 (or the pseudogene TRBV3-2) and TRBJ2-5; TRBD1 aligns across 7 bases. CDR3 size: 15 residues. V lost 4 bases, J lost 0 bases, and 5 bases stayed unmatched. Germline values: CDR1 LGHDT, CDR2 YNNKEL (reference sequence). In DNA, the CDR3 is TGTGCCAGCAGCCCCTCGGACAGGAACCAAGAGACCCAGTACTTC. Its translation: CASSPSDRNQETQYF.

This clone was detected ten times or more. The chain recombines TRBV7-8 with TRBJ1-1; tentative D call: TRBD1 (5 bases). Trimming shortened V by 0 bases and J by 4 bases, and 12 bases separated the two germline ends. Germline V gives CDR1 SGHVS, CDR2 FQNEAQ. The CDR3 loop spans 15 amino acids. Here the CDR3 DNA reads TGTGCCAGCAGCTTAGCTTCAGGGCGAGGCACTGAAGCTTTCTTT. The encoded protein is CASSLASGRGTEAFF. The whole variable domain, filled in from reference TRBV7-8 and TRBJ1-1, reads GAGVSQSPRYKVAKRGQDVALRCDPISGHVSLFWYQQALGQGPEFLTYFQNEAQLDKSGLPSDRFFAERPEGSVSTLKIQRTQQEDSAVYLCASSLASGRGTEAFFGQGTRLTVV.

V is TRBV19 and J is TRBJ2-1, with TRBD2 as a possible D gene (7 bases). Germline assignment: CDR1 LNHDA and CDR2 SQIVND (reference sequence). V shed 3 bases and J shed 1 base, with 13 bases lying between them. The CDR3 totals 16 residues. In DNA, the CDR3 is TGTGCCAGTAGTATGGAGGGGGGGCTTTCCTACAATGAGCAGTTCTTC. Protein product: CASSMEGGLSYNEQFF.

This rearrangement joins TRBV5-1 to TRBJ2-5, with 10 positions matching TRBD2. V dropped 4 bases and J dropped 3; count of bases not matched to a gene: 9. The CDR3 runs to 16 residues. Germline-derived CDR1 and CDR2 are SGHRS and YFSETQ. CDR3 sequence (DNA): TGCGCCAGCAGCCATGGTAGCGGGGGGCAAAAAGAGACCCAGTACTTC. Translation gives CASSHGSGGQKETQYF.

The chain combines TRBV6-5 with TRBJ2-2, with D tentatively TRBD2 (5 bases). Trimming took 2 bases from V and 1 from J, leaving 8 bases between them. Germline lookup yields CDR1 MNHEY and CDR2 SVGAGI. CDR3 length: 15 residues. The DNA of the CDR3 is TGTGCCAGCAGTTACGTGAGGGAGAACACCGGGGAGCTGTTTTTT. This encodes CASSYVRENTGELFF.

The V call is TRBV9, the J call TRBJ1-2, with 10 bases that match TRBD1. Germline V gene data show CDR1 as SGDLS and CDR2 as YYNGEE. The V segment lost 0 bases and the J segment 4 bases; nucleotides outside the gene matches: 12. The CDR3 is made up of 18 amino acids. CDR3 bases: TGTGCCAGCAGCGTAGGGGTTTACCGGGACAGGGGCTTCTATGGCTACACCTTC. It encodes CASSVGVYRDRGFYGYTF. The complete variable domain, with remaining parts taken from reference TRBV9 and TRBJ1-2, reads DSGVTQTPKHLITATGQRVTLRCSPRSGDLSVYWYQQSLDQGLQFLIQYYNGEERAKGNILERFSAQQFPDLHSELNLSSLELGDSALYFCASSVGVYRDRGFYGYTFGSGTRLTVV.

J is TRBJ2-3 and V is TRBV24-1, with TRBD1 identical over 7 bases. The germline V gene encodes CDR1 KGHDR and CDR2 SFDVKD. Trimming at V came to 1 base and at J to 4 bases, leaving 4 bases not matched to a gene. This CDR3 spans 15 amino acids. CDR3 DNA sequence: TGTGCCACCAGTGATTTCTCAGGGGGTGCAGATACGCAGTATTTT. Translating gives CATSDFSGGADTQYF.

Written as DNA, the CDR3 is TGTGCCAGCACCCTGACAGGGGTCTATGGCTACACCTTC. Residues: CASTLTGVYGYTF. V and J are TRBV21-1 and TRBJ1-2; the D segment call TRBD1 is taken from the table without a DNA check. TRBV21-1 is shown as a pseudogene. This CDR3 comprises 13 residues.

The gene calls are TRBV7-3 and TRBJ2-5; 9 bases are a match to TRBD2. The CDR3 extends over 15 amino acids. V was pared by 3 bases and J by 4 bases, with 6 bases of the junction left unmatched. CDR1 SGHTA and CDR2 FQGTGA come from the germline V gene. CDR3 DNA sequence: TGTGCCAGCAGCTTTTCGCGGGGGGGCCGAGAGACCCAGTACTTC. Translating gives CASSFSRGGRETQYF.

The V call is TRBV28, the J call TRBJ1-6; possibly TRBD1 for D (6 bases). Trimming cost V 5 bases and J 3 bases, with 11 bases left between them. Germline V CDR1 and CDR2: MDHEN, SYDVKM. This CDR3 comprises 15 residues. The CDR3 DNA reads as TGTGCCAGCAGTGATGGACAGCTCTATAATTCACCCCTCCACTTT. Translating gives CASSDGQLYNSPLHF. The whole variable domain, remainder taken from reference TRBV28 and TRBJ1-6, is DVKVTQSSRYLVKRTGEKVFLECVQDMDHENMFWYRQDPGLGLRLIYFSYDVKMKEKGDIPEGYSVSREKKERFSLILESASTNQTSMYLCASSDGQLYNSPLHFGNGTRLTVT.

The V gene is TRBV27, the J gene TRBJ1-6; D is unclear. Germline V gene lookup returns CDR1 MNHEY and CDR2 SMNVEV (reference sequence). Trimming took 10 bases from V and 9 from J, leaving 22 bases between them. This CDR3 has 15 amino acids. The CDR3 reads CATRGRLAGVSPLHF. DNA of the CDR3: TGTGCCACCCGTGGCAGATTGGCCGGGGTTTCACCCCTCCACTTT.

V is TRBV27 and J is TRBJ2-1, with 7 bases identical to TRBD2. V shed 3 bases and J 10 bases; nucleotides not matched to a gene: 6. The germline gives CDR1 MNHEY, CDR2 SMNVEV (reference sequence). The CDR3 length is 13 residues. Written as DNA, the CDR3 is TGTGCCAGCAGTTTCGGGTCGCGGGGGGAGCAGTTCTTC. Encoded protein: CASSFGSRGEQFF.